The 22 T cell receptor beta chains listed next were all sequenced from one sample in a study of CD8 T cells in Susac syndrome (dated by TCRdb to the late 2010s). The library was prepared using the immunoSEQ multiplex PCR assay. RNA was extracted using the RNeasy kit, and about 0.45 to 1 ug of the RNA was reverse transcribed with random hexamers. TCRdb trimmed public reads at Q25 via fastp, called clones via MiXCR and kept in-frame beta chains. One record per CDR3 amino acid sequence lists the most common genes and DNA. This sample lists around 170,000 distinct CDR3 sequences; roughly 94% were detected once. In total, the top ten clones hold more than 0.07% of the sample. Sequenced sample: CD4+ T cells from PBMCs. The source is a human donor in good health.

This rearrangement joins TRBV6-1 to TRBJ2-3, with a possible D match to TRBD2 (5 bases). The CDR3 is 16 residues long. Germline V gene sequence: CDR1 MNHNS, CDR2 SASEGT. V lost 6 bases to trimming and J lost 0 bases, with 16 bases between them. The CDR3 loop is CASSLLEGRSTDTQYF. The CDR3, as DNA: TGTGCCAGCAGCCTCCTTGAGGGAAGAAGCACAGATACGCAGTATTTT.

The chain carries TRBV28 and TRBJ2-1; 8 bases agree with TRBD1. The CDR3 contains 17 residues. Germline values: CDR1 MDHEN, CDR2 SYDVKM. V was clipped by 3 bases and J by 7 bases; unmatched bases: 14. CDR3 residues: CASSFPGQGGGANEQFF. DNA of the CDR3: TGTGCCAGCAGTTTTCCCGGACAGGGCGGAGGAGCGAATGAGCAGTTCTTC.

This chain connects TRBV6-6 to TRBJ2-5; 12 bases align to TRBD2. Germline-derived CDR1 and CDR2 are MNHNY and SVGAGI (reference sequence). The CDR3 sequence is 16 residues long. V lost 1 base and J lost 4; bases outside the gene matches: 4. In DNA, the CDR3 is TGTGCCAGCAGTTACTGGGCTAGCGGGAGGGGAGAGACCCAGTACTTC. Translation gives CASSYWASGRGETQYF.

The CDR3 DNA follows: TGTGCCAGCAGTTTATGGCCCAATCAGCCCCAGCATTTT. Its translation: CASSLWPNQPQHF. The V and J genes are TRBV28 and TRBJ1-5; the D is unclear. This CDR3 comprises 13 residues. V lost 0 bases and J 3 bases, leaving 3 bases between the germline ends. Germline V gives CDR1 MDHEN, CDR2 SYDVKM.

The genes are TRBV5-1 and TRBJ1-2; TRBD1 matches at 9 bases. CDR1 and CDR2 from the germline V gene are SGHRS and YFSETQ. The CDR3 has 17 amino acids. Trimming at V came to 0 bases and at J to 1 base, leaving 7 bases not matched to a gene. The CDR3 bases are TGCGCCAGCAGCTTGGCTCCATCGGGACAGGGTAACTATGGCTACACCTTC. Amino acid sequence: CASSLAPSGQGNYGYTF.

CDR3 bases: TGCGCCAGCAGCCAACCTCGACTAGCGGGAGGCCGGGGATGGAATGAGCAGTTCTTC. Its translation: CASSQPRLAGGRGWNEQFF. V and J are TRBV4-1 and TRBJ2-1; 13 nucleotides align to TRBD2. Germline CDR1 is MGHRA and CDR2 is YSYEKL. J was trimmed by 7 bases and V by 2 bases; bases with no gene match: 14. The CDR3 spans 19 residues.

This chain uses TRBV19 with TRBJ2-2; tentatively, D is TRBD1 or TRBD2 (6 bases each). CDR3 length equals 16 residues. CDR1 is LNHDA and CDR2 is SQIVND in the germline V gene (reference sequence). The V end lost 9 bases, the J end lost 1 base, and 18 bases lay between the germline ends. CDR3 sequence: CASSVRGGLNTGELFF. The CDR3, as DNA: TGTGCCAGCAGTGTCAGAGGGGGGCTGAACACCGGGGAGCTGTTTTTT.

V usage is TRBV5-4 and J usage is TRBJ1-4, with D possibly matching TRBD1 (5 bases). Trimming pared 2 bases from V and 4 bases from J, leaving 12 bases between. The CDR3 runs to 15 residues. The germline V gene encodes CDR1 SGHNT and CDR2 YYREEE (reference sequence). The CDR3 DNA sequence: TGTGCCAGCAGCTTCCGGGACGGGAGTAATGAAAAACTGTTTTTT. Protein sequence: CASSFRDGSNEKLFF.

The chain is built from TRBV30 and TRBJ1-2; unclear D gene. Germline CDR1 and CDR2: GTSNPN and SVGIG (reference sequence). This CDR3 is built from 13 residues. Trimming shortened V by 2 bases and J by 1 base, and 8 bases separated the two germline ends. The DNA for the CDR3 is TGTGCCTGGAGTCCTTCATATAACTATGGCTACACCTTC. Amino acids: CAWSPSYNYGYTF.

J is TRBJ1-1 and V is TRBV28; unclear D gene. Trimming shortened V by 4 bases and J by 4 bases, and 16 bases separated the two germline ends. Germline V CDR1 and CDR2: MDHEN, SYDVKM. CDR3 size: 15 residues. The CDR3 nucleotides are TGTGCCAGCAGTTCCCCCCGGCGGATGAGCACTGAAGCTTTCTTT. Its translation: CASSSPRRMSTEAFF.

The chain's CDR3 is CASSQHTDTQYF. The DNA of the CDR3 is TGCGCCAGCAGCCAACACACAGATACGCAGTATTTT. This sequence joins TRBV5-1 and TRBJ2-3; the D is unclear. CDR1 and CDR2 from the germline V gene are SGHRS and YFSETQ. The ends were cut back, 4 bases at V and 2 bases at J, with 5 bases in the middle. The CDR3 contains 12 residues.

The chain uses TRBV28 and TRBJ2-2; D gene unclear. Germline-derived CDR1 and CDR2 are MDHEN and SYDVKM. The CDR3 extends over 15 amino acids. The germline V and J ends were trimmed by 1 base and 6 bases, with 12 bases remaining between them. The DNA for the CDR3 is TGTGCCAGCAGTTTATCGTCTTGGTTAGCCGGGGAGCTGTTTTTT. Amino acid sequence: CASSLSSWLAGELFF.

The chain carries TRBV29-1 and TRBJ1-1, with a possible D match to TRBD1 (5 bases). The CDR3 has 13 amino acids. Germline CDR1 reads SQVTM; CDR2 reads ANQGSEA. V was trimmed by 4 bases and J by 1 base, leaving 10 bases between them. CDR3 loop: CSVGKTANTEAFF. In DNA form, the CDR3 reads TGCAGCGTTGGGAAGACAGCGAACACTGAAGCTTTCTTT.

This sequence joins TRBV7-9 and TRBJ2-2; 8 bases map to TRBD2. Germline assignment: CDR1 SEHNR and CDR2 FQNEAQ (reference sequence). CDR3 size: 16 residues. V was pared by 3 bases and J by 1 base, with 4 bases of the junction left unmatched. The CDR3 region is CASSLLSGVNTGELFF. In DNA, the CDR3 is TGTGCCAGCAGCTTGCTTAGCGGGGTGAACACCGGGGAGCTGTTTTTT.

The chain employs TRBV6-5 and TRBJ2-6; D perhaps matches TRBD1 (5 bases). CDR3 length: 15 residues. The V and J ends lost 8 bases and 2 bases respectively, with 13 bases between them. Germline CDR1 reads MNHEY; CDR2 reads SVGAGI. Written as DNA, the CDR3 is TGTGCCAGCCATACAGGTGAAACTGGGGCCAACGTCCTGACTTTC. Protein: CASHTGETGANVLTF.

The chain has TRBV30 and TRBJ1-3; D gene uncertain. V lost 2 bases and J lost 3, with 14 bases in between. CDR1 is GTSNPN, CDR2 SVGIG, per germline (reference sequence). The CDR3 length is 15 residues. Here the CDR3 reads CAWSNPAGGGNTIYF. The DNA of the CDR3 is TGTGCCTGGAGTAATCCGGCGGGAGGTGGAAACACCATATATTTT.

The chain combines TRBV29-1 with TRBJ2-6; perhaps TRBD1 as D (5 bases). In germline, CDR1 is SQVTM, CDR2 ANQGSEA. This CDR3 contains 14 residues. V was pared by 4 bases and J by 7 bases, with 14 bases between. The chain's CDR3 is CSVVKGPEANVLTF. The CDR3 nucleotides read TGCAGCGTTGTTAAGGGGCCTGAAGCCAACGTCCTGACTTTC.

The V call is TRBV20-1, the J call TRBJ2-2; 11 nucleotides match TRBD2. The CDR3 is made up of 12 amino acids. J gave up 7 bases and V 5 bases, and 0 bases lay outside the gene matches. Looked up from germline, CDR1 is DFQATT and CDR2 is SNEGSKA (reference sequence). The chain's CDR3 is CSALAGGGELFF. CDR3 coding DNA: TGCAGTGCTCTAGCGGGAGGCGGGGAGCTGTTTTTT.

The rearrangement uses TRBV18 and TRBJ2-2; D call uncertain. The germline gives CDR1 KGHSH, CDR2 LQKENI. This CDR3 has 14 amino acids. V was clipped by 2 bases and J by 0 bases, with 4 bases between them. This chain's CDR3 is CASSPDTNTGELFF. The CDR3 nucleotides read TGTGCCAGCTCACCAGACACGAACACCGGGGAGCTGTTTTTT.

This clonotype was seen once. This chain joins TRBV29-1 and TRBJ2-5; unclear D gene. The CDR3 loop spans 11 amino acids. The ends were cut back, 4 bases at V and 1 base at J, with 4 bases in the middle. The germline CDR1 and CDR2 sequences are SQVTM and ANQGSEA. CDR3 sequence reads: CSVGPQETQYF. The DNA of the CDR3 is TGCAGCGTTGGGCCCCAAGAGACCCAGTACTTC. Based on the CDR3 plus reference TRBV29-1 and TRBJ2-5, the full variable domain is SAVISQKPSRDICQRGTSLTIQCQVDSQVTMMFWYRQQPGQSLTLIATANQGSEATYESGFVIDKFPISRPNLTFSTLTVSNMSPEDSSIYLCSVGPQETQYFGPGTRLLVL.

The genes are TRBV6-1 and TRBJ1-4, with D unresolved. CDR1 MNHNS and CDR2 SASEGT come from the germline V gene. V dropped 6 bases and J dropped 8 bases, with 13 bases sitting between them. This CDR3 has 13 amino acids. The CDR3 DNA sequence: TGTGCCAGCAGGGCAAGACCGGCAGAAAAACTGTTTTTT. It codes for CASRARPAEKLFF.

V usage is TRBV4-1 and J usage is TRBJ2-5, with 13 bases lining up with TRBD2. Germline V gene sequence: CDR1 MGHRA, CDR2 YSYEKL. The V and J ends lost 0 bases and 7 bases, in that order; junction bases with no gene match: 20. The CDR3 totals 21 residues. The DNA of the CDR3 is TGCGCCAGCAGCCAAGATTTCCCTACTAGCGGGAGGGCCGATATTAGTAGGACCCAGTACTTC. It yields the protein CASSQDFPTSGRADISRTQYF.